These 25 T cell receptor beta chains were sequenced from one sample in a study of T cell responses to AZD1222 COVID-19 vaccine (dated by TCRdb to the early 2020s). The time point label, as the study defines it: baseline before first vaccination. Receptors were amplified or captured by the immunoSEQ multiplex PCR assay. Sourced from immuneACCESS, this table was stored by TCRdb with only in-frame sequences that have V and J called. A share of the clones is absent; for the studies checked, an unresolved V gene accounts for under half, and the remainder has no known explanation. For this sample there are over 120,000 clones; roughly nine tenths appear just once. Clones ranked in the top ten supply about 1.5% of the sample. The starting material was peripheral blood, obtained on day 0 of AZD1222 vaccination. The source is an adult in good health.

The chain couples TRBV5-1 to TRBJ2-5, with TRBD1 matching over 10 bases. The CDR3 is 17 residues long. Per germline, CDR1 SGHRS and CDR2 YFSETQ. After removal of 4 bases from V and 1 base from J, the junction contained 10 bases not matched to a gene. The CDR3 protein is CASSRDRGRIAQETQYF. The CDR3 DNA reads as TGCGCCAGCAGCCGGGACAGGGGACGTATAGCCCAAGAGACCCAGTACTTC.

The chain combines TRBV25-1 with TRBJ2-3; D tentatively reads TRBD1 or TRBD2 (5 bases each). Trimming removed 4 bases at V and 2 bases at J, with 19 bases between. From germline, CDR1 is MGHDK and CDR2 SYGVNS. The CDR3 is 17 residues long. For the CDR3, the DNA is TGTGCCAGCAGTGCCCCCCCGGGGACGTTCTTCACAGATACGCAGTATTTT. The encoded protein is CASSAPPGTFFTDTQYF.

This clone was seen a few times. V and J are TRBV7-8 and TRBJ2-7, with D hard to call. Trimming cost V 1 base and J 0 bases, with 10 bases left between them. Germline V gene data show CDR1 as SGHVS and CDR2 as FQNEAQ. This CDR3 is built from 15 residues. CDR3 residues: CASSLGVRSSYEQYF. The CDR3 DNA follows: TGTGCCAGCAGCTTAGGCGTCAGGTCCTCCTACGAGCAGTACTTC.

The chain's CDR3 is CASSEYIDYGYTF. CDR3 in DNA: TGTGCCAGCAGTGAATATATCGACTATGGCTACACCTTC. V is TRBV25-1 and J is TRBJ1-2; D remains unclear. Germline CDR1 reads MGHDK; CDR2 reads SYGVNS. The CDR3 has 13 amino acids. Trimming cost V 0 bases and J 3 bases, with 5 bases left between them.

The CDR3 spells CASSPHGREGVYEQYF. The CDR3 nucleotides read TGTGCCAGCAGCCCGCATGGGCGGGAGGGGGTCTACGAGCAGTACTTC. The J gene is TRBJ2-7, the V gene TRBV3-1 (or the pseudogene TRBV3-2), with TRBD2 identical over 9 bases. The CDR3 runs to 16 residues. The junction had 10 bases not matched to a gene; V was cut back by 4 bases and J by 3 bases. Germline CDR1 LGHDT, CDR2 YNNKEL (reference sequence).

The chain employs TRBV6-1 and TRBJ2-1; D is uncertain. Trimming cost V 0 bases and J 4 bases, with 10 bases left between them. Germline loops: CDR1 MNHNS, CDR2 SASEGT. The CDR3 consists of 15 residues. CDR3: CASSEAPRAYNEQFF. CDR3 sequence (DNA): TGTGCCAGCAGTGAAGCGCCTAGGGCTTACAATGAGCAGTTCTTC.

V and J are TRBV18 and TRBJ1-3; D not resolved. CDR1 KGHSH and CDR2 LQKENI come from the germline V gene. V was clipped by 4 bases and J by 0 bases, with 10 bases between them. The CDR3 is 15 amino acids. CDR3 sequence reads: CASSQTGNSGNTIYF. In nucleotides, the CDR3 is TGTGCCAGCTCACAGACCGGGAACTCTGGAAACACCATATATTTT.

The gene calls are TRBV28 and TRBJ1-6; TRBD1 matches 7 bases. CDR1 and CDR2 (germline): MDHEN, SYDVKM. The CDR3 is 15 residues long. After removal of 6 bases from V and 9 bases from J, the junction contained 11 bases not matched to a gene. CDR3 in DNA: TGTGCCAGCAGCCAACCCAGGGGGAAGGGTTCACCCCTCCACTTT. As protein: CASSQPRGKGSPLHF.

This clone was detected once. The V and J genes are TRBV15 and TRBJ1-5; D remains ambiguous. V was pared by 0 bases and J by 7 bases, with 10 bases between. The germline CDR1 and CDR2 sequences are LNHNV and YYDKDF (reference sequence). CDR3 length: 14 residues. CDR3 protein: CATSRDRGGQPQHF. Written as DNA, the CDR3 is TGTGCCACCAGCAGAGATCGGGGAGGGCAGCCCCAGCATTTT.

The V call is TRBV29-1, the J call TRBJ2-3; the D gene could be TRBD1 or TRBD2 (5 bases each). The CDR3 is made up of 13 amino acids. Trimming shortened V by 8 bases and J by 2 bases, and 14 bases separated the two germline ends. Germline V gene data show CDR1 as SQVTM and CDR2 as ANQGSEA. The CDR3 loop reads CSTGTSITDTQYF. CDR3 DNA sequence: TGCAGCACTGGGACCTCGATCACAGATACGCAGTATTTT.

The chain recombines TRBV19 with TRBJ1-4; perhaps TRBD1 as D (6 bases). This CDR3 contains 17 residues. The ends were cut back, 5 bases at V and 5 bases at J, with 21 bases in the middle. Germline V CDR1 and CDR2: LNHDA, SQIVND (reference sequence). CDR3 loop: CASSAFRGGHLNEKLFF. CDR3 in DNA: TGTGCCAGTAGTGCCTTTCGCGGGGGACACCTCAATGAAAAACTGTTTTTT.

The chain carries TRBV14 and TRBJ2-2; tentative D call: TRBD2 (5 bases). Germline V lookup: CDR1 SGHDN, CDR2 FVKESK. This CDR3 region has 16 residues. V lost 0 bases and J lost 5, with 13 bases in between. CDR3 nucleotides: TGTGCCAGCAGCCAAGAGGAGGTTTTGGATACCGGGGAGCTGTTTTTT. This gives the protein CASSQEEVLDTGELFF.

The chain joins TRBV5-1 to TRBJ1-6; no firm D call. The CDR3 is 15 amino acids. Germline V gene sequence: CDR1 SGHRS, CDR2 YFSETQ. The V and J ends lost 0 bases and 8 bases respectively, with 12 bases between them. The CDR3 spells CASSLDGLDHSPLHF. As DNA, the CDR3 is TGCGCCAGCAGCTTGGACGGGTTAGATCATTCACCCCTCCACTTT. The whole variable domain, filled in from reference TRBV5-1 and TRBJ1-6, reads KAGVTQTPRYLIKTRGQQVTLSCSPISGHRSVSWYQQTPGQGLQFLFEYFSETQRNKGNFPGRFSGRQFSNSRSEMNVSTLELGDSALYLCASSLDGLDHSPLHFGNGTRLTVT.

This chain uses TRBV19 with TRBJ2-1, with 11 bases lining up with TRBD2. The length of the CDR3 is 19 residues. Germline lookup yields CDR1 LNHDA and CDR2 SQIVND (reference sequence). V gave up 6 bases and J gave up 0 bases; unmatched junction bases: 13. CDR3 sequence reads: CASRRLAGFSPSSYNEQFF. CDR3 coding DNA: TGTGCCAGTAGACGACTAGCGGGATTTTCCCCCAGCTCCTACAATGAGCAGTTCTTC.

A word on this clone: Distinct nucleotide sequences in the sample also encode this CDR3. As DNA, the CDR3 is TGTGCCAGCAGCGTAGGCAGCCCGGGGGAGCTGTTTTTT. This gives the protein CASSVGSPGELFF. The chain links TRBV9 to TRBJ2-2, with no clear D. Trimming took 0 bases from V and 8 from J, leaving 8 bases between them. Looked up from germline, CDR1 is SGDLS and CDR2 is YYNGEE. The CDR3 is made up of 13 amino acids.

V usage is TRBV7-3 and J usage is TRBJ2-3; no reliable D call. Trimming took 2 bases from V and 4 from J, leaving 7 bases between them. Per germline, CDR1 SGHTA and CDR2 FQGTGA. This CDR3 is 13 amino acids long. This chain's CDR3 is CASSLEYADTQYF. The CDR3 bases are TGTGCCAGCAGCTTAGAGTACGCAGATACGCAGTATTTT.

The chain employs TRBV5-1 and TRBJ2-5, with D hard to call. The CDR3 runs to 12 residues. CDR1 is SGHRS and CDR2 is YFSETQ in the germline V gene. The V end lost 0 bases, the J end lost 14 bases, and 14 bases lay between the germline ends. CDR3 residues: CASSLEGGIRYF. DNA for the CDR3: TGCGCCAGCAGCTTGGAAGGTGGAATACGCTACTTC.

The table lists this clone with a count of one. The sample has other DNA sequences that encode this CDR3 too. The chain employs TRBV18 and TRBJ1-1, with a tentative D call TRBD1 (6 bases). The CDR3 is 13 amino acids. Germline CDR1 and CDR2: KGHSH and LQKENI. Trimming pared 3 bases from V and 3 bases from J, leaving 8 bases between. The CDR3 bases are TGTGCCAGCTCACCCAGGGGAGACACTGAAGCTTTCTTT. Its protein is CASSPRGDTEAFF.

This clone was seen just once. The rearrangement links TRBV4-2 to TRBJ2-3; 8 nucleotides line up with TRBD2. In germline, CDR1 is LGHNA, CDR2 YNFKEQ. The CDR3 is 17 amino acids. Losses at the gene ends were 4 bases for V and 4 bases for J; bases not matched to a gene: 13. The CDR3 reads CASSRRGGLGNADTQYF. CDR3 DNA sequence: TGTGCCAGCAGCCGGCGCGGGGGGCTTGGGAACGCAGATACGCAGTATTTT.

The gene calls are TRBV4-2 and TRBJ2-3; D is perhaps TRBD2 (5 bases). The CDR3 is made up of 18 amino acids. The V gene lost 1 base and the J gene lost 0 bases, with 17 bases spanning the gap. Per germline, CDR1 LGHNA and CDR2 YNFKEQ. The CDR3 region has the DNA TGTGCCAGCAGCCAAGGATCGGGAAGGGTGCCCAGCACAGATACGCAGTATTTT. Residues: CASSQGSGRVPSTDTQYF.

V usage is TRBV5-6 and J usage is TRBJ2-7, with unresolved D. Germline V lookup: CDR1 SGHDT, CDR2 YYEEEE. V was cut by 0 bases and J by 3 bases, with 10 bases left in between. The CDR3 is made up of 14 amino acids. CDR3 in amino acids: CASSLGGRNYEQYF. DNA of the CDR3: TGTGCCAGCAGCTTGGGAGGTAGGAACTACGAGCAGTACTTC.

The chain recombines TRBV27 with TRBJ1-4; D might be TRBD1 (6 bases). The CDR3 is made up of 15 amino acids. Germline CDR1 and CDR2: MNHEY and SMNVEV (reference sequence). V shed 2 bases and J shed 7 bases, with 14 bases lying between them. Here the CDR3 DNA reads TGTGCCAGCAGTTTAGGCTCAGGGGTAGGTGAAAAACTGTTTTTT. Encoded protein: CASSLGSGVGEKLFF.

In its sample, this clone was seen once. The chain combines TRBV11-1 with TRBJ2-2; D tentatively reads TRBD1 or TRBD2 (5 bases each). CDR3 length: 14 residues. Per germline, CDR1 SGHAT and CDR2 FQDESV (reference sequence). V was clipped by 5 bases and J by 7 bases, with 14 bases between them. The CDR3 region is CASSLGVGSGELFF. The CDR3, as DNA: TGTGCCAGCAGCCTAGGGGTTGGGAGCGGGGAGCTGTTTTTT. Complete variable domain (other parts from reference TRBV11-1 and TRBJ2-2): EAEVAQSPRYKITEKSQAVAFWCDPISGHATLYWYRQILGQGPELLVQFQDESVVDDSQLPKDRFSAERLKGVDSTLKIQPAELGDSAMYLCASSLGVGSGELFFGEGSRLTVL.

The J gene is TRBJ2-7, the V gene TRBV18; 10 nucleotides align to TRBD1. Per the germline V gene, CDR1 is KGHSH and CDR2 is LQKENI. The ends lost 3 bases at V and 3 bases at J; junction bases unmatched: 2. The CDR3 contains 14 residues. CDR3 in DNA: TGTGCCAGCTCACCGCGGACAGGGGGCTACGAGCAGTACTTC. As protein: CASSPRTGGYEQYF. Together with reference TRBV18 and TRBJ2-7, the CDR3 gives the full variable domain: NAGVMQNPRHLVRRRGQEARLRCSPMKGHSHVYWYRQLPEEGLKFMVYLQKENIIDESGMPKERFSAEFPKEGPSILRIQQVVRGDSAAYFCASSPRTGGYEQYFGPGTRLTVT.

The chain has TRBV19 and TRBJ1-1; 9 bases match TRBD1. Trimming took 3 bases from V and 7 from J; bases not matched to a gene: 6. In germline, CDR1 is LNHDA, CDR2 SQIVND (reference sequence). The CDR3 extends over 14 amino acids. Written as DNA, the CDR3 is TGTGCCAGTAGTATCCGGGACAGGGATGATGAAGCTTTCTTT. The encoded protein is CASSIRDRDDEAFF.